These 12 T cell receptor beta chains were sequenced from one sample in a study of siplizumab effects on memory and regulatory T cells. The data were produced by immunoSEQ multiplex PCR, yet TCRdb's version contains in-frame clones alone and is incomplete. The table has about 100,000 clones, 94% seen once. What was sequenced was Tregs sorted from blood. These receptors were collected from a human donor in good health.

This chain links TRBV7-9 with TRBJ2-7; D gene ambiguous. Trimming took 1 base from V and 4 from J, leaving 5 bases between them. CDR1 and CDR2 from the germline V gene are SEHNR and FQNEAQ (reference sequence). The CDR3 contains 12 residues. The chain's CDR3 is CASSLEKYEQYF. CDR3 DNA: TGTGCCAGCAGCTTAGAGAAGTACGAGCAGTACTTC.

This chain links TRBV6-1 with TRBJ2-1; TRBD2 matches at 10 bases. Germline lookup yields CDR1 MNHNS and CDR2 SASEGT. V lost 2 bases, J lost 15 bases, and 19 bases stayed unmatched. The CDR3 has 17 amino acids. Here the CDR3 reads CASSEWSSGGFQLWGFF. In DNA, the CDR3 is TGTGCCAGCAGTGAATGGTCTAGCGGGGGTTTCCAGCTGTGGGGGTTCTTC.

This clone was seen once. The V call is TRBV18, the J call TRBJ2-1, with 11 nucleotides matching TRBD1. The V gene end was trimmed by 8 bases and the J gene end by 7 bases; junction bases not matched to a gene: 7. Germline-derived CDR1 and CDR2 are KGHSH and LQKENI. CDR3 length equals 14 residues. This CDR3 reads CASRAGTGGNEQFF. The CDR3 DNA reads as TGTGCCAGCAGAGCCGGGACAGGGGGGAATGAGCAGTTCTTC. Drawing the rest from reference TRBV18 and TRBJ2-1, the complete variable domain is NAGVMQNPRHLVRRRGQEARLRCSPMKGHSHVYWYRQLPEEGLKFMVYLQKENIIDESGMPKERFSAEFPKEGPSILRIQQVVRGDSAAYFCASRAGTGGNEQFFGPGTRLTVL.

This clone appeared a single time. The chain is built from TRBV5-1 and TRBJ1-2, with D uncertain. The CDR3 has 13 residues. Between the trimmed V and J ends, which lost 4 bases and 10 bases, there was a span of 17 bases. Looked up from germline, CDR1 is SGHRS and CDR2 is YFSETQ. The CDR3 loop is CASSRLSLTDYTF. CDR3 in DNA: TGCGCCAGCAGCCGACTCAGCCTAACAGACTACACCTTC.

The chain links TRBV5-1 to TRBJ2-4; 9 nucleotides agree with TRBD1. The CDR3 consists of 19 residues. J lost 6 bases, V lost 4 bases, and 20 bases had no gene match. The germline V gene encodes CDR1 SGHRS and CDR2 YFSETQ. The DNA of the CDR3 is TGCGCCAGCAGCCTAGACGGGACAGGGTGGTTAGCCAATGGAAACATTCAGTACTTC. It encodes CASSLDGTGWLANGNIQYF.

J is TRBJ2-3 and V is TRBV6-1; 8 bases align to TRBD2. V shed 4 bases, J shed 1 base, and the junction held 7 bases outside the gene matches. This CDR3 is 16 amino acids long. Per germline, CDR1 MNHNS and CDR2 SASEGT. CDR3 sequence reads: CASSARTSSGTDTQYF. CDR3 DNA: TGTGCCAGCAGTGCCAGGACTAGCTCTGGCACAGATACGCAGTATTTT.

The genes are TRBV5-4 and TRBJ2-5; D possibly corresponds to TRBD2 (6 bases). Per the germline V gene, CDR1 is SGHNT and CDR2 is YYREEE (reference sequence). V was trimmed by 4 bases and J by 4 bases, leaving 11 bases between them. The CDR3 loop spans 13 amino acids. The CDR3 region is CASSRMGGETQYF. The CDR3 DNA reads as TGTGCCAGCAGCAGGATGGGGGGAGAGACCCAGTACTTC.

The chain recombines TRBV20-1 with TRBJ2-1; no reliable D call. CDR1 DFQATT and CDR2 SNEGSKA come from the germline V gene (reference sequence). Trimming took off 6 bases at V and 9 bases at J, with 12 bases between the two ends. CDR3 length: 11 residues. The CDR3, as DNA: TGCAGTGCCCACGGCCACAGTGAGCAGTTCTTC. Protein: CSAHGHSEQFF.

The CDR3 is CASSVAESSYNEQFF. The CDR3 DNA reads as TGTGCCAGCAGCGTCGCAGAGAGCTCCTACAATGAGCAGTTCTTC. This chain connects TRBV9 to TRBJ2-1; D gene unclear. Germline CDR1 and CDR2: SGDLS and YYNGEE. This CDR3 is 15 amino acids long. V lost 2 bases, J lost 0 bases, and 9 bases lay in between. The variable domain in full, with the rest retrieved from reference TRBV9 and TRBJ2-1, is DSGVTQTPKHLITATGQRVTLRCSPRSGDLSVYWYQQSLDQGLQFLIQYYNGEERAKGNILERFSAQQFPDLHSELNLSSLELGDSALYFCASSVAESSYNEQFFGPGTRLTVL.

CDR3 sequence: CASTRQGSSDEQFF. The CDR3 coding sequence is TGTGCCAGCACTCGGCAGGGATCTTCGGATGAGCAGTTCTTC. The chain uses TRBV5-5 and TRBJ2-1, with D tentatively TRBD1 (5 bases). Germline V gives CDR1 SGHKS, CDR2 YYEKEE (reference sequence). There are 14 residues in the CDR3. The germline V and J ends were trimmed by 6 bases and 8 bases, with 18 bases remaining between them. The full variable domain, with the rest looked up from reference TRBV5-5 and TRBJ2-1, is DAGVTQSPTHLIKTRGQQVTLRCSPISGHKSVSWYQQVLGQGPQFIFQYYEKEERGRGNFPDRFSARQFPNYSSELNVNALLLGDSALYLCASTRQGSSDEQFFGPGTRLTVL.

The chain combines TRBV18 with TRBJ2-2; TRBD1 agrees at 9 bases. CDR1 and CDR2 (germline): KGHSH, LQKENI. CDR3 length equals 16 residues. With V trimmed by 3 bases and J by 4 bases, 6 bases remained unmatched. CDR3 nucleotides: TGTGCCAGCTCACCCCGGACAGGGGAGTCCACCGGGGAGCTGTTTTTT. Its translation is CASSPRTGESTGELFF. The full variable domain, its missing parts supplied by reference TRBV18 and TRBJ2-2, is NAGVMQNPRHLVRRRGQEARLRCSPMKGHSHVYWYRQLPEEGLKFMVYLQKENIIDESGMPKERFSAEFPKEGPSILRIQQVVRGDSAAYFCASSPRTGESTGELFFGEGSRLTVL.

The chain combines TRBV29-1 with TRBJ2-2; 7 bases map to TRBD1. CDR1 and CDR2 (germline): SQVTM, ANQGSEA. Trimming cost V 7 bases and J 3 bases; bases outside gene matches: 8. This CDR3 spans 14 amino acids. DNA for the CDR3: TGCAGCGCCATAGGGGGCGGGTACACCGGGGAGCTGTTTTTT. It yields the protein CSAIGGGYTGELFF.